This TCR beta chain was profiled in a study of Graves' ophthalmopathy and Graves' hyperthyroidism. This clonotype was counted ten times or more. Amplification targeted the TCR beta CDR3 regions, with RNA transcripts as the source material. First-round RT-PCR used HTBI primers; second-round multiplex PCR followed. Via MiXCR, TCRdb re-called the multiplex PCR reads, giving one row per CDR3 protein. The sample includes over 150,000 distinct CDR3 sequences, more than 30% seen only once; the top ten take less than 6%. The CDR3 is 11 residues long. Trimming stripped 2 bases from V and 5 bases from J, with 4 bases between. Enrollment excluded any patients with other autoimmune diseases, uncontrolled infections, pregnancy or lactation. The source of the PBMCs was over 8.5 ml of fresh peripheral blood.

The sequenced material came from peripheral blood. The chain employs TRBV12-3 or TRBV12-4 and TRBJ2-7, with D unclear. The source of this sequence is a woman aged 40 to 55 with Graves' ophthalmopathy. CDR3 coding DNA: TGTGCCAGCAGTTTATTGGACGAGCAGTACTTC. Translated: CASSLLDEQYF.